Listed below are T cell receptor beta chains from one sample, sequenced in a study of T cell responses to AZD1222 COVID-19 vaccine. Repertoires were generated with immunoSEQ multiplex PCR, while TCRdb's copy carries only in-frame clones and drops some. Counted here are about 120,000 clones, around 81% occurring once; the ten biggest clones make up roughly 9%. Sequencing was performed on peripheral blood, taken on day 0 of AZD1222 vaccination. The receptor set was obtained from an adult in good health. The CDR3 runs from the conserved cysteine through the conserved F or W. D genes are given only for firm matches. Part of the rows lack a size; the others show once, few, many or a class for expanded clones.

CDR3 length: 17
clone size: NA
V gene: TRBV5-8
D gene: NA
J gene: TRBJ2-1
CDR3 DNA: TGTGCCAGCAGCTCTGCTCAGGGCCGGAGCTCCTACAATGAGCAGTTCTTC
CDR3 protein: CASSSAQGRSSYNEQFF

CDR3 length: 14
clone size: NA
V gene: TRBV6-5
D gene: TRBD1
J gene: TRBJ1-1
CDR3 DNA: TGTGCCAGCAAAAGGACAGGGGACTGGACTGAAGCTTTCTTT
CDR3 protein: CASKRTGDWTEAFF

CDR3 length: 18
clone size: NA
V gene: TRBV4-2
D gene: TRBD2
J gene: TRBJ2-5
CDR3 DNA: TGTGCCAGCAGCCAAGAAGGGCTGACTAGCGGAGGGCAAGAGACCCAGTACTTC
CDR3 protein: CASSQEGLTSGGQETQYF

CDR3 length: 16
clone size: NA
V gene: TRBV5-4
D gene: NA
J gene: TRBJ2-2
CDR3 DNA: TGTGCCAGCAGCCGGAGGGGGGTGGCGAACACCGGGGAGCTGTTTTTT
CDR3 protein: CASSRRGVANTGELFF

CDR3 length: 14
clone size: NA
V gene: TRBV7-8
D gene: TRBD1
J gene: TRBJ1-2
CDR3 DNA: TGTGCCAGCAGCGTGGGACAGTGGAACTATGGCTACACCTTC
CDR3 protein: CASSVGQWNYGYTF

CDR3 length: 14
clone size: many
V gene: TRBV7-2
D gene: NA
J gene: TRBJ1-1
CDR3 DNA: TGTGCCAGCAGCTTACTTATCGGGGGCACTGAAGCTTTCTTT
CDR3 protein: CASSLLIGGTEAFF

CDR3 length: 16
clone size: NA
V gene: TRBV7-2
D gene: TRBD2
J gene: TRBJ2-1
CDR3 DNA: TGTGCCAGCAGCCCACTAGCGGGAGGCCGAGATGCTGAGCAGTTCTTC
CDR3 protein: CASSPLAGGRDAEQFF

CDR3 length: 13
clone size: NA
V gene: TRBV7-3
D gene: NA
J gene: TRBJ2-3
CDR3 DNA: TGTGCCAGCAGCATCTACAGGACAGATACGCAGTATTTT
CDR3 protein: CASSIYRTDTQYF

CDR3 length: 13
clone size: once
V gene: TRBV6-5
D gene: NA
J gene: TRBJ1-5
CDR3 DNA: TGTGCCTCCAACTCATATTACAATCAGCCCCAGCATTTT
CDR3 protein: CASNSYYNQPQHF

CDR3 length: 17
clone size: NA
V gene: TRBV11-3
D gene: TRBD2
J gene: TRBJ2-5
CDR3 DNA: TGTGCCAGCAGCTTAGGTACTAGCGGGGGTCTCCAAGAGACCCAGTACTTC
CDR3 protein: CASSLGTSGGLQETQYF

CDR3 length: 14
clone size: NA
V gene: TRBV6-5
D gene: NA
J gene: TRBJ1-1
CDR3 DNA: TGTGCCAGCAGTTACTACGGTATGAACACTGAAGCTTTCTTT
CDR3 protein: CASSYYGMNTEAFF

CDR3 length: 11
clone size: once
V gene: TRBV12-3/TRBV12-4
D gene: NA
J gene: TRBJ1-1
CDR3 DNA: TGTGCCAGCAGTTTGGGAAATGAAGCTTTCTTT
CDR3 protein: CASSLGNEAFF

CDR3 length: 16
clone size: once
V gene: TRBV7-9
D gene: TRBD1
J gene: TRBJ2-2
CDR3 DNA: TGTGCCAGCAGCTCGGACAGGGGCGAGAACACCGGGGAGCTGTTTTTT
CDR3 protein: CASSSDRGENTGELFF

CDR3 length: 15
clone size: once
V gene: TRBV6-5
D gene: NA
J gene: TRBJ2-2
CDR3 DNA: TGTGCCAGCAGTTCCGGGGCCCACGGGACCGGGGAGCTGTTTTTT
CDR3 protein: CASSSGAHGTGELFF

CDR3 length: 17
clone size: NA
V gene: TRBV28
D gene: TRBD2
J gene: TRBJ2-3
CDR3 DNA: TGTGCCAGCAGTGCCCCTGGGGCGGGGGGGAGCACAGATACGCAGTATTTT
CDR3 protein: CASSAPGAGGSTDTQYF

CDR3 length: 13
clone size: NA
V gene: TRBV18
D gene: NA
J gene: TRBJ2-7
CDR3 DNA: TGTGCCAGCTCACCAACCAACTCCTACGAGCAGTACTTC
CDR3 protein: CASSPTNSYEQYF

CDR3 length: 15
clone size: NA
V gene: TRBV19
D gene: TRBD2
J gene: TRBJ2-7
CDR3 DNA: TGTGCCAGTAGTCCCCTCGGGACTAGGGTGTACGAGCAGTACTTC
CDR3 protein: CASSPLGTRVYEQYF

CDR3 length: 13
clone size: NA
V gene: TRBV28
D gene: NA
J gene: TRBJ2-7
CDR3 DNA: TGTGCCAGTAAGCCGGGGCCAGAGGACGAGCAGTACTTC
CDR3 protein: CASKPGPEDEQYF

CDR3 length: 14
clone size: once
V gene: TRBV29-1
D gene: NA
J gene: TRBJ2-5
CDR3 DNA: TGCAGCGGAACCTCGGGGGCAGGGAGTGAGACCCAGTACTTC
CDR3 protein: CSGTSGAGSETQYF

CDR3 length: 12
clone size: NA
V gene: TRBV18
D gene: NA
J gene: TRBJ2-5
CDR3 DNA: TGTGCCAGCTCACGTGACCCAGAGACCCAGTACTTC
CDR3 protein: CASSRDPETQYF

CDR3 length: 14
clone size: NA
V gene: TRBV10-3
D gene: NA
J gene: TRBJ1-2
CDR3 DNA: TGTGCCATCAGTGAGTCCGGGCAGGGCTATGGCTACACCTTC
CDR3 protein: CAISESGQGYGYTF

CDR3 length: 16
clone size: NA
V gene: TRBV7-6
D gene: NA
J gene: TRBJ2-7
CDR3 DNA: TGTGCCAGCAGCTTAGGCTACGGGACACCCTCCTACGAGCAGTACTTC
CDR3 protein: CASSLGYGTPSYEQYF

CDR3 length: 16
clone size: NA
V gene: TRBV14
D gene: TRBD2
J gene: TRBJ2-7
CDR3 DNA: TGTGCCAGCAGCCTTTTAGCGGGTACCGATTTCTACGAGCAGTACTTC
CDR3 protein: CASSLLAGTDFYEQYF

CDR3 length: 11
clone size: few
V gene: TRBV5-1
D gene: NA
J gene: TRBJ2-7
CDR3 DNA: TGCGCCAGCCGCTCCGGAGCCGAGCAGTACTTC
CDR3 protein: CASRSGAEQYF

CDR3 length: 14
clone size: NA
V gene: TRBV5-1
D gene: NA
J gene: TRBJ2-3
CDR3 DNA: TGCGCCAGCGCGGCCCTCGGCCCCACAGATACGCAGTATTTT
CDR3 protein: CASAALGPTDTQYF

CDR3 length: 13
clone size: once
V gene: TRBV9
D gene: NA
J gene: TRBJ1-2
CDR3 DNA: TGTGCCAGCAGCGTCGGGGGAGGCGGCGGCTACACCTTC
CDR3 protein: CASSVGGGGGYTF

CDR3 length: 12
clone size: NA
V gene: TRBV6-5
D gene: TRBD1
J gene: TRBJ2-7
CDR3 DNA: TGTGCCAGCAGTTACCCAGGGGGCGCCAAGAACTTC
CDR3 protein: CASSYPGGAKNF

CDR3 length: 14
clone size: once
V gene: TRBV6-2/TRBV6-3
D gene: NA
J gene: TRBJ1-2
CDR3 DNA: TGTGCCAGCAGTTACTTATCTGACTTCTATGGCTACACCTTC
CDR3 protein: CASSYLSDFYGYTF

CDR3 length: 14
clone size: NA
V gene: TRBV19
D gene: NA
J gene: TRBJ1-3
CDR3 DNA: TGTGCCAGTAGTATTGCTGGCTCTGGAAACACCATATATTTT
CDR3 protein: CASSIAGSGNTIYF

CDR3 length: 18
clone size: NA
V gene: TRBV18
D gene: TRBD1
J gene: TRBJ1-5
CDR3 DNA: TGTGCCAGCTCACAAACCGGGACAGGGGCGAGGGGCAATCAGCCCCAGCATTTT
CDR3 protein: CASSQTGTGARGNQPQHF

CDR3 length: 14
clone size: once
V gene: TRBV2
D gene: NA
J gene: TRBJ2-7
CDR3 DNA: TGTGCCAGCAGTGTTTCGAGGGGTGGGTACGAGCAGTACTTC
CDR3 protein: CASSVSRGGYEQYF